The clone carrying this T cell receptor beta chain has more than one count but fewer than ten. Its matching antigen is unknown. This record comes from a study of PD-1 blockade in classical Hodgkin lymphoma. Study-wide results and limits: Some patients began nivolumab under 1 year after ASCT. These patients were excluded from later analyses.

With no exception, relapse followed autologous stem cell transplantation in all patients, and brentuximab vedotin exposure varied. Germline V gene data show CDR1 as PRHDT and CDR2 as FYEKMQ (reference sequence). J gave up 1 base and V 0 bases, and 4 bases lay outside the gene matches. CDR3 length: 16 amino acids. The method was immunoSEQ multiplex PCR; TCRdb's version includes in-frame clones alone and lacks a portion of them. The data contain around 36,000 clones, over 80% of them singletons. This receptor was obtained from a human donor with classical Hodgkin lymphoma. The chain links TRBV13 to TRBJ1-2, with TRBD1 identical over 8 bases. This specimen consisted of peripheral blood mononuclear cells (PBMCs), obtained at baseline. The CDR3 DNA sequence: TGTGCCAGCAGCTTAGGCAGGGGACAGGATAACTATGGCTACACCTTC. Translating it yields CASSLGRGQDNYGYTF.